These 26 T cell receptor beta chains came from one sample sequenced in a study of shared clonotypes between healthy human individuals. This table comes from immunoSEQ multiplex PCR, and its TCRdb copy is limited to in-frame clones, with some not included. The sample lists some 2.4 million clones; 93% were seen once. Material for sequencing was naive CD4+ T cells from PBMCs. Specified subset: CD45RA+ positively selected. Receptor source: a man aged 18 to 35 in good health. Some clones in this sample may be carry-over from other donors' samples.

This chain connects TRBV2 to TRBJ2-1; 8 bases are a match to TRBD2. J was trimmed by 1 base and V by 7 bases; bases with no gene match: 6. The germline CDR1 and CDR2 sequences are SNHLY and FYNNEI. The CDR3 totals 15 residues. The CDR3 coding sequence is TGTGCCAGCAAACTAGCGGTAACTTCCTACAATGAGCAGTTCTTC. It codes for CASKLAVTSYNEQFF.

This clone was recorded only once. Additional DNA sequences in this sample encode the identical CDR3. This chain uses TRBV6-1 with TRBJ2-1; a possible D gene is TRBD1 (5 bases). In germline, CDR1 is MNHNS, CDR2 SASEGT. Trimming stripped 6 bases from V and 0 bases from J, with 9 bases between. The CDR3 totals 14 residues. CDR3 amino acids: CASRGQSSYNEQFF. CDR3 bases: TGTGCCAGCAGGGGGCAGAGCTCCTACAATGAGCAGTTCTTC.

The chain joins TRBV6-5 to TRBJ2-7; TRBD2 matches at 7 bases. The V and J ends lost 0 bases and 7 bases, in that order; junction bases with no gene match: 12. Germline V gene lookup returns CDR1 MNHEY and CDR2 SVGAGI. CDR3 size: 16 residues. The CDR3: CASSYSPGAGAGEQYF. Here the CDR3 DNA reads TGTGCCAGCAGTTACTCACCCGGGGCGGGAGCCGGGGAGCAGTACTTC.

V gene TRBV2 combines with J gene TRBJ1-2; TRBD1 is a possible D gene (6 bases). The length of the CDR3 is 12 residues. V was pared by 2 bases and J by 8 bases, with 9 bases between. Germline assignment: CDR1 SNHLY and CDR2 FYNNEI. DNA for the CDR3: TGTGCCAGCAGTGAACAGGGGTGGGGCTACACCTTC. Translated, it gives CASSEQGWGYTF. The variable domain in full, with the rest retrieved from reference TRBV2 and TRBJ1-2, is EPEVTQTPSHQVTQMGQEVILRCVPISNHLYFYWYRQILGQKVEFLVSFYNNEISEKSEIFDDQFSVERPDGSNFTLKIRSTKLEDSAMYFCASSEQGWGYTFGSGTRLTVV.

The rearrangement joins TRBV5-1 to TRBJ2-5; TRBD1 is a possible D gene (6 bases). This CDR3 has 14 amino acids. The ends were cut back, 2 bases at V and 5 bases at J, with 13 bases in the middle. Germline values: CDR1 SGHRS, CDR2 YFSETQ. The CDR3 protein is CASSLGGPLETQYF. The CDR3 coding sequence is TGCGCCAGCAGCTTAGGGGGACCTCTGGAGACCCAGTACTTC.

The chain couples TRBV6-5 to TRBJ1-1; tentatively, D is TRBD1 (6 bases). CDR3 length: 14 amino acids. CDR1 and CDR2 (germline): MNHEY, SVGAGI. The V and J ends lost 3 bases and 7 bases respectively, with 15 bases between them. In nucleotides, the CDR3 is TGTGCCAGCAGTTATCTCCGGGGGGCGAATGAAGCTTTCTTT. It codes for CASSYLRGANEAFF.

The chain joins TRBV11-2 to TRBJ2-4; 10 nucleotides line up with TRBD2. Germline V gene sequence: CDR1 SGHAT, CDR2 FQNNGV. This CDR3 region has 15 residues. The ends lost 7 bases at V and 6 bases at J; junction bases unmatched: 9. The CDR3 is CASNRAGGPGNIQYF. Written as DNA, the CDR3 is TGTGCCAGCAACCGAGCGGGAGGGCCAGGAAACATTCAGTACTTC. The whole variable domain, filled in from reference TRBV11-2 and TRBJ2-4, reads EAGVAQSPRYKIIEKRQSVAFWCNPISGHATLYWYQQILGQGPKLLIQFQNNGVVDDSQLPKDRFSAERLKGVDSTLKIQPAKLEDSAVYLCASNRAGGPGNIQYFGAGTRLSVL.

The chain couples TRBV6-5 to TRBJ2-7; 10 bases agree with TRBD2. This CDR3 is 15 amino acids long. J gave up 3 bases and V 2 bases, and 4 bases lay outside the gene matches. Germline V gene lookup returns CDR1 MNHEY and CDR2 SVGAGI. CDR3 region: CASSYVPSGGYEQYF. In DNA form, the CDR3 reads TGTGCCAGCAGTTACGTGCCTAGCGGGGGCTACGAGCAGTACTTC.

The chain carries TRBV28 and TRBJ2-5, with a weak D call TRBD1 (5 bases). V lost 5 bases to trimming and J lost 6 bases, with 10 bases between them. Per germline, CDR1 MDHEN and CDR2 SYDVKM. This CDR3 has 12 residues. CDR3 nucleotides: TGTGCCAGCAGTGTCCAGGGAAAGACCCAGTACTTC. This sequence encodes CASSVQGKTQYF.

The CDR3 loop is CASSMASGIYEQYF. DNA for the CDR3: TGTGCCAGTAGTATGGCTAGCGGGATCTACGAGCAGTACTTC. The chain recombines TRBV19 with TRBJ2-7, with 9 positions matching TRBD2. The V segment lost 3 bases and the J segment 3 bases; nucleotides outside the gene matches: 3. Germline V gene lookup returns CDR1 LNHDA and CDR2 SQIVND (reference sequence). The CDR3 sequence is 14 residues long.

The CDR3 nucleotides are TGTGCCTGGAGCCAAGAGGTAGGGGCTCAGCCCCAGCATTTT. Protein: CAWSQEVGAQPQHF. The chain uses TRBV30 and TRBJ1-5; D is possibly TRBD1 (5 bases). V lost 3 bases and J lost 6, with 15 bases in between. Germline assignment: CDR1 GTSNPN and CDR2 SVGIG (reference sequence). The CDR3 has 14 amino acids.

With regard to this clone: Mismatch with germline at one junction end may stem from a read error. The chain couples TRBV6-5 to TRBJ1-5, with a possible D match to TRBD1 (5 bases). CDR3 length: 14 residues. CDR1 is MNHEY, CDR2 SVGAGI, per germline. This CDR3 reads CATSSGLSNQPQHF. CDR3 DNA sequence: TGTGCCACCAGTTCGGGGCTGAGCAATCAGCCCCAGCATTTT.

The CDR3 reads CASSLPGQGMGNEQFF. CDR3 sequence (DNA): TGTGCCAGCAGTTTACCCGGACAGGGGATGGGGAATGAGCAGTTCTTC. The rearrangement joins TRBV28 to TRBJ2-1, with 9 bases identical to TRBD1. The V and J ends lost 2 bases and 7 bases, in that order; junction bases with no gene match: 9. This CDR3 spans 16 amino acids. Germline CDR1 MDHEN, CDR2 SYDVKM.

The chain joins TRBV19 to TRBJ2-1, with TRBD2 matching 8 bases. The V and J ends lost 9 bases and 4 bases, in that order; junction bases with no gene match: 14. CDR3 size: 16 residues. Germline CDR1 and CDR2: LNHDA and SQIVND (reference sequence). The CDR3 nucleotides are TGTGCCAGCACCCTCTCCGGGACTAGTGTTTACAATGAGCAGTTCTTC. This translates into CASTLSGTSVYNEQFF.

The chain carries TRBV7-2 and TRBJ2-2, with D possibly being TRBD1 (6 bases). V was shortened by 5 bases and J by 0 bases, with 19 bases between the two germline ends. This CDR3 contains 18 residues. In germline, CDR1 is SGHTA, CDR2 FQGNSA. The CDR3, as DNA: TGTGCCAGCAGCCCTAGGTCTGGGCAGGGGTCGAACACCGGGGAGCTGTTTTTT. Translated, it gives CASSPRSGQGSNTGELFF.

The V and J genes are TRBV5-4 and TRBJ2-5; possibly TRBD2 for D (5 bases). Deletions cut 0 bases from V and 2 bases from J, with 14 bases between. Germline CDR1 is SGHNT and CDR2 is YYREEE (reference sequence). The CDR3 consists of 16 residues. As DNA, the CDR3 is TGTGCCAGCAGCTTGGAGGGTCGGGGAAGTCAAGAGACCCAGTACTTC. Translated: CASSLEGRGSQETQYF.

As to this clone: Within the sample, other DNA sequences also encode this same CDR3. The CDR3 protein is CASSLEGNTIYF. The CDR3 DNA follows: TGTGCCAGCAGCTTAGAAGGAAACACCATATATTTT. This chain uses TRBV7-6 with TRBJ1-3, with D uncertain. Germline V gene lookup returns CDR1 SGHVS and CDR2 FNYEAQ. The V end lost 1 base, the J end lost 4 bases, and 2 bases lay between the germline ends. The CDR3 runs 12 residues. Looking up the rest from reference TRBV7-6 and TRBJ1-3 gives the full variable domain: GAGVSQSPRYKVTKRGQDVALRCDPISGHVSLYWYRQALGQGPEFLTYFNYEAQQDKSGLPNDRFSAERPEGSISTLTIQRTEQRDSAMYRCASSLEGNTIYFGEGSWLTVV.

The J gene is TRBJ2-7, the V gene TRBV5-4; D gene ambiguous. V was clipped by 2 bases and J by 0 bases, with 15 bases between them. Germline values: CDR1 SGHNT, CDR2 YYREEE (reference sequence). This CDR3 contains 16 residues. Here the CDR3 DNA reads TGTGCCAGCAGCTTTCGCCAGTCGGTGAGCTCCTACGAGCAGTACTTC. Translating gives CASSFRQSVSSYEQYF.

The chain couples TRBV9 to TRBJ2-1, with 7 bases matching TRBD2. The germline gives CDR1 SGDLS, CDR2 YYNGEE. The V and J ends lost 3 bases and 4 bases, in that order; junction bases with no gene match: 4. The CDR3 contains 14 residues. CDR3 sequence reads: CASSAPGLYNEQFF. The CDR3 bases are TGTGCCAGCAGCGCCCCGGGACTATACAATGAGCAGTTCTTC.

The chain joins TRBV2 to TRBJ2-1; 8 nucleotides agree with TRBD2. The CDR3 has 14 amino acids. Looked up from germline, CDR1 is SNHLY and CDR2 is FYNNEI. V lost 7 bases and J lost 9; bases outside the gene matches: 11. CDR3 in amino acids: CASNWLAGTSEQFF. Written as DNA, the CDR3 is TGTGCCAGCAATTGGCTAGCGGGCACTAGTGAGCAGTTCTTC.

Here the CDR3 reads CSVEGLGTNEKLFF. The CDR3, as DNA: TGCAGCGTTGAAGGGCTTGGAACTAATGAAAAACTGTTTTTT. The chain joins TRBV29-1 to TRBJ1-4, with D unresolved. Germline V gene sequence: CDR1 SQVTM, CDR2 ANQGSEA. V was clipped by 1 base and J by 1 base, with 7 bases between them. There are 14 residues in the CDR3.

The J gene is TRBJ1-2, the V gene TRBV29-1; D is uncertain. Germline CDR1 SQVTM, CDR2 ANQGSEA. With 5 bases removed from V and 1 base from J, the gap between germline ends came to 11 bases. This CDR3 spans 13 amino acids. The CDR3 bases are TGCAGCGTTACTCCACGACATAACTATGGCTACACCTTC. Encoded protein: CSVTPRHNYGYTF.

V and J are TRBV5-1 and TRBJ2-7; 8 bases line up with TRBD1. This CDR3 is 12 amino acids long. The germline gives CDR1 SGHRS, CDR2 YFSETQ. The ends lost 4 bases at V and 5 bases at J; junction bases unmatched: 2. CDR3 nucleotides: TGCGCCAGCAGCGGGGGACAGGACGAGCAGTACTTC. It yields the protein CASSGGQDEQYF.

This chain links TRBV27 with TRBJ2-7; 9 positions match TRBD1. Germline V gene sequence: CDR1 MNHEY, CDR2 SMNVEV (reference sequence). This CDR3 contains 15 residues. V lost 6 bases, J lost 4 bases, and 10 bases stayed unmatched. The CDR3 spells CASSPPRDRVYEQYF. The CDR3 DNA follows: TGTGCCAGCAGCCCACCACGGGACAGGGTATACGAGCAGTACTTC.

This clone was detected only a few times. Other nucleotide sequences from this sample produce the same CDR3. The V and J genes are TRBV7-3 and TRBJ2-2; D is possibly TRBD1 (5 bases). The germline gives CDR1 SGHTA, CDR2 FQGTGA. The CDR3 has 14 amino acids. Trimming removed 3 bases at V and 1 base at J, with 6 bases between. The CDR3 sequence: CASSLTVNTGELFF. Written as DNA, the CDR3 is TGTGCCAGCAGCTTGACAGTGAACACCGGGGAGCTGTTTTTT.

V and J are TRBV28 and TRBJ1-2; D perhaps matches TRBD1 (5 bases). This CDR3 is 13 amino acids long. V lost 6 bases and J lost 8, with 16 bases in between. Germline CDR1 MDHEN, CDR2 SYDVKM. The CDR3 DNA is TGTGCCAGCAGGGGGACCAAGGGGTTCGGCTACACCTTC. This sequence encodes CASRGTKGFGYTF.